This T cell receptor beta chain was retrieved from a study of neoadjuvant anti-PD-1 for oral cavity cancer. On the study more broadly: Non-progressing patients received a fourth nivolumab dose near day 43, then surgery on days 50-56. Findings of the study overall: Treg/Th17 ratio rose with pretreatment blood and fell with post-treatment tumor TCRbeta clonality. Each response group had just a few patients in TCR analyses.

In regard to this clone: Its antigen is undetermined.

The CDR3 spans 16 residues. Germline loops: CDR1 LNHDA, CDR2 SQIVND (reference sequence). V gave up 2 bases and J gave up 1 base, with 13 bases separating them. Tumor libraries mostly used roughly 5.2 ug genomic DNA, two replicates each. Clones were sequenced by immunoSEQ multiplex PCR, and TCRdb holds only the in-frame ones, with some missing. The table lists about 7,200 clones, approximately 54% of them singletons. The genes are TRBV19 and TRBJ2-3, with D perhaps given as TRBD1 or TRBD2 (6 bases each). Sequenced here: tumor tissue, sampled before nivolumab (anti-PD-1) treatment. This TCR came from a person between 35 and 79 years old with oral cavity squamous cell carcinoma. The CDR3 protein is CASSIRSGARTDTQYF. For the CDR3, the DNA is TGTGCCAGTAGTATAAGGTCGGGGGCTCGCACAGATACGCAGTATTTT.